The rows below give T cell receptor beta chains drawn from one sample of a study of T cell responses to AZD1222 COVID-19 vaccine. Profiling relied on immunoSEQ multiplex PCR, and the TCRdb table lists in-frame clones only, not all of them. The top ten hold around 21% of the sample, which has under 75,000 clones, 85% seen once. The sequencing here drew on peripheral blood, taken on day 0 of AZD1222 vaccination. The receptors here all came from an adult in good health. CDR3s include the opening cysteine and the closing phenylalanine or tryptophan. D genes are given only for firm matches. A row's size may be missing; if present it is once, few, many or a size class.

d_call	j_call	v_call	clone_size	cdr3_aa	cdr3_nt
.	TRBJ2-7	TRBV6-5	.	CATTERAWDEQYF	TGTGCCACCACGGAGAGGGCTTGGGACGAGCAGTACTTC
.	TRBJ1-2	TRBV2	.	CASSAVPYGYTF	TGTGCCAGCAGTGCGGTTCCCTATGGCTACACCTTC
.	TRBJ2-3	TRBV9	.	CASSAKPGRGSADTQYF	TGTGCCAGCAGCGCCAAACCGGGACGGGGAAGCGCAGATACGCAGTATTTT
TRBD1	TRBJ2-7	TRBV24-1	.	CATSERDRGRLYEQYF	TGTGCCACCAGTGAACGGGACAGGGGGCGCTTATACGAGCAGTACTTC
.	TRBJ1-1	TRBV19	few	CASSIDLETGAFF	TGTGCCAGTAGTATAGATCTGGAAACCGGAGCTTTCTTT
.	TRBJ2-1	TRBV7-9	.	CASSLEGDEQFF	TGTGCCAGCAGCTTAGAGGGGGATGAGCAGTTCTTC
.	TRBJ1-1	TRBV7-6	.	CASSADYIPHRANTEAFF	TGTGCCAGCAGCGCAGACTATATCCCCCATAGGGCAAACACTGAAGCTTTCTTT
.	TRBJ2-3	TRBV4-1	.	CASSQETRSDTQYF	TGCGCCAGCAGCCAAGAAACGAGGTCAGATACGCAGTATTTT
TRBD1	TRBJ2-2	TRBV7-3	.	CASSLTGTANTGELFF	TGTGCCAGCAGCTTAACGGGGACAGCGAACACCGGGGAGCTGTTTTTT
TRBD1	TRBJ1-1	TRBV29-1	.	CSVDSSQGGTEAFF	TGCAGCGTTGATTCGAGTCAGGGGGGCACTGAAGCTTTCTTT
.	TRBJ2-5	TRBV7-6	.	CASSRQYQETQYF	TGTGCCAGCAGCCGACAGTACCAAGAGACCCAGTACTTC
.	TRBJ1-6	TRBV6-5	.	CASRLLNSPLHF	TGTGCCAGTCGCCTACTAAATTCACCCCTCCACTTT
.	TRBJ2-3	TRBV21-1	.	CASSSGLSRPTGDTQYF	TGTGCCAGCAGCTCTGGACTTAGTCGACCGACGGGAGATACGCAGTATTTT
.	TRBJ2-7	TRBV6-6	.	CASSPRQIYEQYF	TGTGCCAGCAGCCCACGACAGATCTACGAGCAGTACTTC
.	TRBJ2-1	TRBV20-1	.	CSAWGNEQFF	TGCAGTGCTTGGGGGAATGAGCAGTTCTTC
TRBD1	TRBJ1-2	TRBV7-2	.	CASSPGQFYGYTF	TGTGCCAGCAGCCCGGGACAGTTCTATGGCTACACCTTC
.	TRBJ2-5	TRBV5-1	.	CASSLGQAGQETQYF	TGCGCCAGCAGCTTGGGACAGGCTGGACAAGAGACCCAGTACTTC
.	TRBJ2-7	TRBV6-5	.	CASRKDSISYEQYF	TGTGCCAGCAGAAAAGACTCAATCTCCTACGAGCAGTACTTC
TRBD2	TRBJ2-1	TRBV18	.	CASSLYFGGGDEQFF	TGTGCCAGCTCACTCTACTTTGGGGGAGGGGATGAGCAGTTCTTC
.	TRBJ2-1	TRBV18	.	CASSPRGGTEQFF	TGTGCCAGCTCACCAAGGGGGGGGACTGAGCAGTTCTTC
.	TRBJ1-1	TRBV5-1	.	CASSSQGLATEAFF	TGCGCCAGCAGCTCCCAGGGGCTAGCCACTGAAGCTTTCTTT
TRBD2	TRBJ2-3	TRBV6-5	once	CASTGEREWSDTQYF	TGTGCCAGCACGGGAGAGCGGGAGTGGTCAGATACGCAGTATTTT
.	TRBJ2-1	TRBV10-3	many	CATMPPGTPKYNEQFF	TGTGCCACCATGCCCCCCGGGACTCCTAAATACAATGAGCAGTTCTTC
TRBD1	TRBJ1-6	TRBV6-5	.	CASSLSTGPHLSPLHF	TGTGCCAGCAGTTTATCGACAGGGCCCCACCTTTCACCCCTCCACTTT
TRBD2	TRBJ2-1	TRBV27	.	CASGAGADNEQFF	TGTGCCAGCGGAGCGGGAGCCGACAATGAGCAGTTCTTC
TRBD1	TRBJ2-7	TRBV7-8	.	CASSRGQGAYEQYF	TGTGCCAGCAGCCGAGGGCAGGGGGCGTACGAGCAGTACTTC
.	TRBJ2-3	TRBV7-6	few	CASSGKGRLVDTQYF	TGTGCCAGCAGCGGAAAAGGCAGACTAGTCGATACGCAGTATTTT
.	TRBJ2-7	TRBV11-2	.	CASSLQRRAQQYF	TGTGCCAGCAGCCTCCAAAGACGGGCTCAGCAGTACTTC
.	TRBJ2-2	TRBV5-8	.	CASSLSIRNTGELFF	TGTGCCAGCAGCTTGTCTATCCGGAACACCGGGGAGCTGTTTTTT
TRBD1	TRBJ1-2	TRBV5-4	.	CASSGDRQGNYGYTF	TGTGCCAGCAGCGGGGACCGACAGGGTAACTATGGCTACACCTTC
TRBD1	TRBJ2-3	TRBV10-2	.	CASNRGADTQYF	TGCGCCAGCAACAGGGGTGCAGATACGCAGTATTTT
.	TRBJ1-2	TRBV7-9	.	CASSLAGQLNYGYTF	TGTGCCAGCAGCTTAGCCGGTCAGCTTAACTATGGCTACACCTTC
.	TRBJ1-6	TRBV3-1/TRBV3-2	.	CASSQVPAGRSPLHF	TGTGCCAGCAGCCAAGTCCCGGCAGGGCGTTCACCCCTCCACTTT